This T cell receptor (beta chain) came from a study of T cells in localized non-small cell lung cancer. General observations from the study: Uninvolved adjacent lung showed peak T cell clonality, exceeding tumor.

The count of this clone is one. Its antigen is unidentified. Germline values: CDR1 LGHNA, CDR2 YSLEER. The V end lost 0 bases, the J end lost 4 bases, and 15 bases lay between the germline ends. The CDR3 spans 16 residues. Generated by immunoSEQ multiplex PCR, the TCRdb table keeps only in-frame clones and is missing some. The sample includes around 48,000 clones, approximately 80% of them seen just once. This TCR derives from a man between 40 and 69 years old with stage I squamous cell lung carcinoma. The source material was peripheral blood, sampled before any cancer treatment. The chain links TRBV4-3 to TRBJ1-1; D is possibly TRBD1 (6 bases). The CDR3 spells CASSQDSHRESTEAFF. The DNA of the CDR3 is TGCGCCAGCAGCCAAGATTCCCACAGGGAGTCCACTGAAGCTTTCTTT.